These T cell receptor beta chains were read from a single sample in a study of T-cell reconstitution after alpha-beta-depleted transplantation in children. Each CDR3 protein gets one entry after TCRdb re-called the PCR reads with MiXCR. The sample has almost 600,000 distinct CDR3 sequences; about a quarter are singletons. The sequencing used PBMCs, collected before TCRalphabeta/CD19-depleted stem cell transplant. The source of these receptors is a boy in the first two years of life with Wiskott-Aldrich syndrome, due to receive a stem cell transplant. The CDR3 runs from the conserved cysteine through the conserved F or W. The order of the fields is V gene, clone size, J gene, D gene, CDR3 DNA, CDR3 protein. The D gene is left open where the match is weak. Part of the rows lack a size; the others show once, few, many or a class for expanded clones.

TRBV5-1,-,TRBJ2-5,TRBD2,TGCGCCAGCAGATCAGGACTAGCGGGAGGAGAGACCCAGTACTTC,CASRSGLAGGETQYF
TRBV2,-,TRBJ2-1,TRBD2,TGTGCCAGCAAGCGGACTAGCGGGGATGAGCAGTTCTTC,CASKRTSGDEQFF
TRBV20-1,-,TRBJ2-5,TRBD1,TGCAGTGCTGCTCGACAGGGGAGGTTGTCGGAGACCCAGTACTTC,CSAARQGRLSETQYF
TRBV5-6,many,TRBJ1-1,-,TGTGCCAGCAGCTTGAGGACAGTTATGAACACTGAAGCTTTCTTT,CASSLRTVMNTEAFF
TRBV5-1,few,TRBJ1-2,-,TGCGCCAGCAGCTTGGCACAGGATACCTATGGCTACACCTTC,CASSLAQDTYGYTF
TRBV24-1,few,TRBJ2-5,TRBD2,TGTGCCACCAGTGAGGGACTAGCGGTGCAAGAGACCCAGTACTTC,CATSEGLAVQETQYF
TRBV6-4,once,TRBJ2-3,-,TGTGCCAGCAGTCACAGGGCTGCAGATACGCAGTATTTT,CASSHRAADTQYF
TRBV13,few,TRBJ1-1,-,TGTGCCAGCAGCTTGGGGGGTGCGGCTGAAGCTTTCTTT,CASSLGGAAEAFF
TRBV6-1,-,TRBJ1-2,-,TGTGCCAGCAGGCGACAAGCTAACTATGGCTACACCTTC,CASRRQANYGYTF
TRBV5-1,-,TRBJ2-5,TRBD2,TGCGCCAGCAGCATGGGACTAGCGGGTGCATTACAAGAGACCCAGTACTTC,CASSMGLAGALQETQYF
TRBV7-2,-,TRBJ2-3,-,TGTGCCAGCAGCTTAGATCAGGGCACAGATACGCAGTATTTT,CASSLDQGTDTQYF
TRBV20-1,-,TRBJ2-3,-,TGCAGTGCTAGAGAGTCCGCAGATACGCAGTATTTT,CSARESADTQYF
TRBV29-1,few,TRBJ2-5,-,TGCAGCGTCGACTACAGTGCCGAGACCCAGTACTTC,CSVDYSAETQYF
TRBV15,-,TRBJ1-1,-,TGTGCCACCAGCAGTGGACAGTCTGAAGCTTTCTTT,CATSSGQSEAFF
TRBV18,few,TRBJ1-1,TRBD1,TGTGCCAGCTCACGGGACAGCGAAGCTTTCTTT,CASSRDSEAFF
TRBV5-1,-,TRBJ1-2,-,TGCGCCAGCAGCTTGGACGCCTTCCGGGACGGCTATGGCTACACCTTC,CASSLDAFRDGYGYTF
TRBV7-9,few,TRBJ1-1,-,TGTGCCAGCAGCTTGCTCGAGAACACTGAAGCTTTCTTT,CASSLLENTEAFF
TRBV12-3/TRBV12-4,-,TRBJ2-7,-,TGTGCCAGCAGTTTATATGAATTCCACGAGCAGTACTTC,CASSLYEFHEQYF
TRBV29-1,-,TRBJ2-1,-,TGCAGCGTTGTAGCGGACCCCTACAATGAGCAGTTCTTC,CSVVADPYNEQFF
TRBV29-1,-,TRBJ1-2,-,TGCAGCGTTGAAAATGGAGAGCCCGACGGCTACACCTTC,CSVENGEPDGYTF
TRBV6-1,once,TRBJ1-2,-,TGTGCCAGCAGGCTCGACAGCCTCTATGGCTACACCTTC,CASRLDSLYGYTF
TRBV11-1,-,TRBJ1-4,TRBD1,TGTGCCAGCAGCGGACAGGATAGCGGTGAAAAACTGTTTTTT,CASSGQDSGEKLFF
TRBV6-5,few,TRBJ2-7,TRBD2,TGTGCCAGCAAACTAGCGGGACGTGACGAGCAGTACTTC,CASKLAGRDEQYF
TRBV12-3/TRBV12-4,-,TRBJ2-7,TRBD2,TGTGCCAGCGGGTGGTCTAGCGGCTCCTACGAGCAGTACTTC,CASGWSSGSYEQYF
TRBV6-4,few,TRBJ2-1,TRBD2,TGTGCCAGCCCCCCTCTTAGCTTACCCGGGACTAACACTCTTTGGAGCTCCTACAATGAGCAGTTCTTC,CASPPLSLPGTNTLWSSYNEQFF
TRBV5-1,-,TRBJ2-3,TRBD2,TGCGCCAGCAGCTTGGGCCTAGCGGGAGGCCCCCGGTATTTT,CASSLGLAGGPRYF
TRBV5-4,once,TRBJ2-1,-,TGTGCCAGCAGTCAACCGGTGACTAGAGCATACAATGAGCAGTTCTTC,CASSQPVTRAYNEQFF
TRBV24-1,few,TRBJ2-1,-,TGTGCCACCGTCGCACTAGCCCCGAACAATGAGCAGTTCTTC,CATVALAPNNEQFF
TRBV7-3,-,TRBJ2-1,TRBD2,TGTGCCAGCAGCTTAAGCCTAACTAGCGGGAGGCTAGGTGAGCAGTTCTTC,CASSLSLTSGRLGEQFF
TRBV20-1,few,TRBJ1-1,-,TGCAGTGCTAGAGCCAGTCGTCCTGAAGCTTTCTTT,CSARASRPEAFF
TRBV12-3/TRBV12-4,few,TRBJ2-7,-,TGTGCCAGCAGTCCCGGGGTAGCGGCCTACGAGCAGTACTTC,CASSPGVAAYEQYF
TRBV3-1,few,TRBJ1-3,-,TGTGCCAGCAGTCACACAGGGTCTGGAAACACCATATATTTT,CASSHTGSGNTIYF
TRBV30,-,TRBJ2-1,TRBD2,TGTGCCTGGAGCCACCGCGGGGGGTCCTACAATGAGCAGTTCTTC,CAWSHRGGSYNEQFF
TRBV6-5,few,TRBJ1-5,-,TGTGCCAGCAGTTACTCGGGGAAAGAGCCCCAGCATTTT,CASSYSGKEPQHF
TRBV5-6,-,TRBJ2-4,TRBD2,TGTGCCAGCAGCTTGGTAGTAGGACTAGCGAACAGTCAGTACTTC,CASSLVVGLANSQYF
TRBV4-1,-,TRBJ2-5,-,TGCGCCAGCAGCCAAGAACAGGGTGGGACCCAGTACTTC,CASSQEQGGTQYF
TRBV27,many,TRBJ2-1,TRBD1,TGTGCCAGCAGCCGACAGGGGTCCTACAATGAGCAGTTCTTC,CASSRQGSYNEQFF
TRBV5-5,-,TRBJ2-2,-,TGTGCCAGCAGCTTGTTTGTGGGCGCGAACACCGGGGAGCTGTTTTTT,CASSLFVGANTGELFF
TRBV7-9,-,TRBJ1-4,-,TGTGCCAGCAGCTTAAGAGTCGGAAGTACGAATAATGAAAAACTGTTTTTT,CASSLRVGSTNNEKLFF
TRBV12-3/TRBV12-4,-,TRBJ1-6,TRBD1,TGTGCCAGCAGTTTAGATGGGTGGGGACAGTCCAATTCACCCCTCCACTTT,CASSLDGWGQSNSPLHF
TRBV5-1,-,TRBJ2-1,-,TGCGCCAGCAGCTTGGCGGTGGGAGGAGGAGATGAGCAGTTCTTC,CASSLAVGGGDEQFF
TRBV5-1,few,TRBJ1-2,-,TGCGCCAGCAGCTTGGCCACAGGGTCCTATGGCTACACCTTC,CASSLATGSYGYTF
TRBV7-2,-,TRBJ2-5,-,TGTGCCAGCAGCTTTCCCCTAACAGGGCGGCAAGAGACCCAGTACTTC,CASSFPLTGRQETQYF
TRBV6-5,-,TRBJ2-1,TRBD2,TGTGCCAGCAGTTACTCGCTAGCGGGAGAGTCTCGCAATGAGCAGTTCTTC,CASSYSLAGESRNEQFF
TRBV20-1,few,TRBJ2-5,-,TGCAGTGCAGGGAGGGAGACCCAGTACTTC,CSAGRETQYF
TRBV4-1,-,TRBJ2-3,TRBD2,TGCGCCAGCAGCCAAAGACTAGCTAGCACAGATACGCAGTATTTT,CASSQRLASTDTQYF
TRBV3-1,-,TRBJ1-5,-,TGTGCCAGCAGCCAAGACAGCTTCAATCAGCCCCAGCATTTT,CASSQDSFNQPQHF
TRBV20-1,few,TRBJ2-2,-,TGCAGTGCTGCAGTCTTCCGAGGAGTTGGCACCGGGGAGCTGTTTTTT,CSAAVFRGVGTGELFF
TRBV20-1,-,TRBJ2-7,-,TGCAGTGCCGGCGGGATGAACTACGAGCAGTACTTC,CSAGGMNYEQYF
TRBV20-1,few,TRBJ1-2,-,TGCAGTGCCAGCCTTTTAGTTCTGGCTGGCTACACCTTC,CSASLLVLAGYTF
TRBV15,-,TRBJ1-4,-,TGTGCCACCAGCAGTCCCTTCGGGCAGGGAGAAAAACTGTTTTTT,CATSSPFGQGEKLFF
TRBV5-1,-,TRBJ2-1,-,TGCGCCAGCAGCGAGTCCGGGGCCACTCACAATGAGCAGTTCTTC,CASSESGATHNEQFF
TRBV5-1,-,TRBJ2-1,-,TGCGCCAGCAGCTTGGCACAGGTATCCTACAATGAGCAGTTCTTC,CASSLAQVSYNEQFF
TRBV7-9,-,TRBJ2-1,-,TGTGCCAGCAGCTTTCGGGGGGCGGTCTACAATGAGCAGTTCTTC,CASSFRGAVYNEQFF
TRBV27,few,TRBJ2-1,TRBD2,TGTGCCAGCAGCTCCGGGACTATCAACAATGAGCAGTTCTTC,CASSSGTINNEQFF
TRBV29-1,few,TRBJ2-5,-,TGCAGCGTTGTAGGCCACCACCTCGGGAGCCCCCAAGAGACCCAGTACTTC,CSVVGHHLGSPQETQYF
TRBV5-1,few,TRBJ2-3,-,TGCGCCAGCAGCTTGCGTACCCTAGATACGCAGTATTTT,CASSLRTLDTQYF
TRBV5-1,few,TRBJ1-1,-,TGCGCCAGCAGCTACCACGATACTGAAGCTTTCTTT,CASSYHDTEAFF
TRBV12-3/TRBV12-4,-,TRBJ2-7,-,TGTGCCAGCAGTTTATTCGGCCCGGGCCAAGCCTACGAGCAGTACTTC,CASSLFGPGQAYEQYF